These T cell receptor beta chains were read from a single sample in a study of CD8+ T cells in alopecia areata. Some clones are missing from TCRdb's copy, which holds only in-frame ones; the method was immunoSEQ multiplex PCR. The data hold 150,000 or so clones, with around 50% observed a single time. The sequenced sample consisted of CD4+ T cells sorted from blood. The receptors originated from a human donor with alopecia areata. Each CDR3 is given with its conserved first and last residue. Fields, in order: J gene, V gene, clone size, D gene, CDR3 protein, CDR3 DNA. D genes are given only for firm matches. Clone size, where shown, is once, few, many, or a class for clones that have expanded.

>TRBJ2-3|TRBV7-9|few|-
CASSFRGGTDTQYF
TGTGCCAGCAGCTTTCGTGGGGGCACAGATACGCAGTATTTT
>TRBJ1-5|TRBV29-1|few|-
CSVGGNGLNQPQHF
TGCAGCGTTGGAGGTAACGGGCTAAATCAGCCCCAGCATTTT
>TRBJ2-5|TRBV7-8|few|TRBD2
CASSSLLTSGRRETQYF
TGTGCCAGCAGCTCGCTCTTGACTAGCGGGAGACGAGAGACCCAGTACTTC
>TRBJ1-2|TRBV6-5|-|-
CASSPDRSYGYTF
TGTGCCAGCAGCCCTGACCGGTCCTATGGCTACACCTTC
>TRBJ1-1|TRBV29-1|-|TRBD1
CSVADRATEAFF
TGCAGCGTAGCGGACAGGGCCACTGAAGCTTTCTTT
>TRBJ2-5|TRBV4-1|-|-
CASSQEIRETQYF
TGCGCCAGCAGCCAAGAAATCAGGGAGACCCAGTACTTC
>TRBJ2-5|TRBV5-1|-|-
CASSLEGQETQYF
TGCGCCAGCAGCTTGGAGGGGCAGGAGACCCAGTACTTC
>TRBJ2-5|TRBV19|-|-
CASQGGRETQYF
TGTGCCAGCCAGGGGGGGCGCGAGACCCAGTACTTC
>TRBJ2-7|TRBV14|-|-
CASSPFKSYGYEQYF
TGTGCCAGCAGCCCGTTCAAATCTTACGGCTACGAGCAGTACTTC
>TRBJ2-7|TRBV29-1|-|-
CSVVPRALDSYKQYF
TGCAGCGTTGTCCCTCGGGCTCTTGACTCCTACAAGCAGTACTTC
>TRBJ2-5|TRBV30|-|-
CAWGAPRPQETQYF
TGTGCCTGGGGGGCCCCCAGACCCCAAGAGACCCAGTACTTC
>TRBJ2-7|TRBV6-6|-|TRBD1
CAVRDRQSYEQYF
TGTGCCGTCCGGGACAGGCAGAGCTACGAGCAGTACTTC
>TRBJ2-7|TRBV6-5|-|TRBD2
CASSYSTSGAYEQYF
TGTGCCAGCAGTTACTCAACTAGCGGAGCCTACGAGCAGTACTTC
>TRBJ2-1|TRBV7-2|-|-
CASSSPLNEQFF
TGTGCCAGCAGCTCGCCGCTGAATGAGCAGTTCTTC
>TRBJ1-2|TRBV27|few|-
CASKQVGRLGYGYTF
TGTGCCAGCAAACAAGTGGGGAGGCTTGGCTATGGCTACACCTTC
>TRBJ1-1|TRBV28|-|-
CASSLMNTEAFF
TGTGCCAGCAGTTTGATGAACACTGAAGCTTTCTTT
>TRBJ2-5|TRBV4-1|many|-
CASSQEPYREQETQYF
TGCGCCAGCAGCCAAGAGCCCTACCGGGAGCAAGAGACCCAGTACTTC
>TRBJ2-3|TRBV29-1|-|-
CSVTATDTQYF
TGCAGCGTGACAGCCACAGATACGCAGTATTTT
>TRBJ1-2|TRBV2|-|-
CASSDDRNYGYTF
TGTGCCAGCAGCGATGACAGGAACTATGGCTACACCTTC
>TRBJ2-3|TRBV29-1|few|-
CSVGADTQYF
TGCAGCGTTGGGGCAGATACGCAGTATTTT
>TRBJ2-4|TRBV13|few|-
CASSSLVQGDLNIQYF
TGTGCCAGCAGCTCCCTTGTGCAGGGGGACTTAAACATTCAGTACTTC
>TRBJ1-5|TRBV4-1|-|-
CASSQESGVQPQHF
TGCGCCAGCAGCCAAGAATCAGGGGTTCAGCCCCAGCATTTT
>TRBJ2-5|TRBV29-1|few|TRBD1
CSVDDRAETQYF
TGCAGCGTTGACGACAGGGCAGAGACCCAGTACTTC
>TRBJ2-7|TRBV6-5|-|TRBD1
CASRNDRGSYEQYF
TGTGCCAGCAGGAACGACAGGGGAAGCTACGAGCAGTACTTC
>TRBJ2-3|TRBV30|few|TRBD2
CAWSVPGGGADTQYF
TGTGCCTGGAGTGTGCCGGGAGGAGGGGCAGATACGCAGTATTTT
>TRBJ2-5|TRBV7-2|-|TRBD2
CASSLGWREAQETQYF
TGTGCCAGCAGCTTAGGATGGCGGGAGGCCCAAGAGACCCAGTACTTC
>TRBJ1-2|TRBV19|-|TRBD1
CATKGAFNGYTF
TGTGCCACGAAGGGGGCTTTCAATGGCTACACCTTC
>TRBJ2-5|TRBV5-4|-|-
CASSLDLERQETQYF
TGTGCCAGCAGCTTGGATCTTGAACGCCAAGAGACCCAGTACTTC
>TRBJ2-7|TRBV29-1|few|-
CSVEAGDEQYF
TGCAGCGTTGAAGCGGGGGACGAGCAGTACTTC
>TRBJ1-1|TRBV29-1|-|-
CSVGHGTTEAFF
TGCAGCGTTGGTCATGGGACCACTGAAGCTTTCTTT
>TRBJ2-7|TRBV4-1|-|TRBD2
CASSQAGGGINEQYF
TGCGCCAGCAGCCAAGCTGGGGGAGGGATAAACGAGCAGTACTTC
>TRBJ2-3|TRBV2|-|TRBD2
CASSGLAGGDTQYF
TGTGCCAGCAGCGGACTAGCGGGAGGAGATACGCAGTATTTT
>TRBJ2-5|TRBV9|-|TRBD2
CASSGREMKTQYF
TGTGCCAGCAGCGGGCGGGAGATGAAGACCCAGTACTTC
>TRBJ2-2|TRBV2|-|TRBD2
CASNVAGANTGELFF
TGTGCCAGCAACGTTGCGGGAGCCAACACCGGGGAGCTGTTTTTT
>TRBJ1-5|TRBV7-9|few|TRBD1
CASSLDRGDQPQHF
TGTGCCAGCAGCTTAGACAGGGGCGATCAGCCCCAGCATTTT
>TRBJ2-1|TRBV7-9|-|-
CASSLAANRVEQFF
TGTGCCAGCAGCTTAGCGGCAAACAGGGTTGAGCAGTTCTTC
>TRBJ2-1|TRBV7-2|-|TRBD2
CASSSGLAVEQFF
TGTGCCAGCAGCTCCGGACTAGCGGTTGAGCAGTTCTTC